The entry below gives a single TCR beta chain sequence along with its context. Its antigen remains undetermined. No base qualities exist here, and no much larger clone lies one base off it. In the prospective study, participants were roughly 18 to 89 years old, resided in about two dozen geographic areas of the United States, and were enrolled through a virtual design. To assign participants to cohorts, the prospective study relied on clinical history that participants themselves reported in a screening survey and a study questionnaire. For ImmuneRACE Cohort 3, a participant was defined as recovered based on two consecutive negative NP/OP PCR tests, clearance by a healthcare professional, or resolution of symptoms. In the prospective study, whole blood, serum and a nasopharyngeal or oropharyngeal swab were collected from each participant by mobile phlebotomists. Participants in the prospective study had the option to provide additional blood draws and questionnaires over an approximately 2-month period. Before DNA extraction, prospective study blood samples were shipped either frozen or at room temperature.

This record belongs to a study of blood T cell repertoires in COVID-19 (dated by TCRdb to 2018 to 2021). Describing the broader study: The collaborator samples originated in the United States, Italy and Spain and spanned the acute and convalescent phases of COVID-19. The prospective study material was composed of cDNA or gDNA derived from T cells, B-cell-depleted T cells, or PBMCs. Deeply sampled blood TCRbeta repertoires from subjects exposed to, actively infected with, or recovered from COVID-19 were included in the dataset. The repertoires were released in a freely available public database meant as a resource for research on the immune response to SARS-CoV-2. Samples came from the ongoing ImmuneRACE study (first 160 participants) plus 1,254 subjects from 6 global collaborators. Nearly every sample came with metadata listing a de-identified subject ID, COVID-19 status, age in years and sex. Where available, HLA class I and class II types were obtained from metadata supplied by the sample provider rather than from assay-based typing.

Ends trimmed: V by 4 bases, J by 5 bases; bases unmatched to a gene: 13. Looking up the germline V gene yields CDR1 SGHVS and CDR2 FQNEAQ. Taken from cysteine to phenylalanine, the CDR3 has 19 residues. Only the CDR3 DNA is retained, 57 bases long and in frame from the first base. On the study overall, not on this receptor specifically: How much clinical and demographic metadata was included differed by source and by participant, and the metadata was provided uncurated.

TCRbeta CDR3 regions were amplified from genomic DNA using the immunoSEQ Assay, a bias-controlled multiplex PCR. In the original analysis: Within the assay, amplification of reference gene primers was used to estimate how many nucleated cells each sample contained. To quantify the absolute abundance of each unique TCRbeta CDR3 rearrangement, sequence reads were collapsed and filtered. For each sample, productive Simpson clonality was calculated by taking the square root of Simpson's diversity index across productive rearrangements. TCRdb took this table from immuneACCESS and kept in-frame rearrangements with V and J called. Such tables lack part of the clones; where checked against another copy, unresolved V genes explain under half of the gap, and the rest is unexplained. That table gives V, J and clone size, and the DNA gave D and trimming. The table for this sample lists 400,000 to 450,000 clones; about 92% of them were counted only once. The ten most abundant clones make up less than 0.75% of the sample.

Sequencing used PBMCs or T cells enriched from blood (not recorded which). This chain is built from TRBV7-8 and TRBJ2-3; TRBD2 fits 15 bases in the junction. The receptor comes from a man between 18 and 29 years old who had recovered from COVID-19. The CDR3 reads CASSSIGGTSGRRVDTQYF. The DNA sequence follows: TGTGCCAGCAGCTCAATTGGGGGGACTAGCGGGAGGAGGGTAGATACGCAGTATTTT.